These 23 T cell receptor beta chains originate from one sample sequenced in a study of cytomegalovirus exposure and HLA in healthy donors. Some clones are missing from TCRdb's copy, which holds only in-frame ones; the method was immunoSEQ multiplex PCR. The sample carries about 120,000 clones, approximately 86% recorded once. The sequenced sample was PBMCs. The receptors come from a man aged 18 to 35 in good health and CMV-seropositive.

The chain joins TRBV29-1 to TRBJ1-3, with D possibly matching TRBD1 (5 bases). Per the germline V gene, CDR1 is SQVTM and CDR2 is ANQGSEA. The CDR3 has 12 residues. The CDR3 sequence: CSGREAGNTIYF. CDR3 DNA sequence: TGCAGTGGCAGGGAGGCTGGAAACACCATATATTTT.

The rearrangement uses TRBV6-1 and TRBJ2-7, with 8 bases lining up with TRBD1. The V segment lost 8 bases and the J segment 10 bases; nucleotides outside the gene matches: 16. This CDR3 contains 14 residues. Per germline, CDR1 MNHNS and CDR2 SASEGT. The CDR3 bases are TGTGCCAGCGAACAGGGGGATGGACCAACCGTCCAGTACTTC. This sequence encodes CASEQGDGPTVQYF.

The chain links TRBV6-5 to TRBJ1-1, with a weak D call TRBD1 (5 bases). The germline V gene has CDR1 MNHEY and CDR2 SVGAGI. This CDR3 contains 14 residues. Trimming shortened V by 6 bases and J by 5 bases, and 16 bases separated the two germline ends. The CDR3 reads CASSNGGVGTEAFF. The CDR3 DNA is TGTGCCAGCAGCAACGGGGGGGTCGGAACTGAAGCTTTCTTT.

The chain employs TRBV27 and TRBJ2-1; TRBD2 might be the D (7 bases). Germline lookup yields CDR1 MNHEY and CDR2 SMNVEV (reference sequence). The CDR3 is 19 amino acids. Trimming removed 4 bases from V and 3 bases from J, with 25 bases in between. CDR3 DNA sequence: TGTGCCAGCAGTTCGGGGGGCGGCCCTCAGCTGGGTGTCTACAATGAGCAGTTCTTC. This gives the protein CASSSGGGPQLGVYNEQFF.

This chain joins TRBV6-1 and TRBJ2-1; 8 bases agree with TRBD2. This CDR3 comprises 16 residues. CDR1 is MNHNS, CDR2 SASEGT, per germline. The V and J ends lost 3 bases and 4 bases, in that order; junction bases with no gene match: 8. The CDR3 protein is CASSDLRLALYNEQFF. CDR3 bases: TGTGCCAGCAGTGACCTTCGACTAGCGCTTTACAATGAGCAGTTCTTC.

This clone was detected only once. The CDR3 DNA is TGTGCCAGCAGCGGGACAGGGGATTCCAAAACTGAAGCTTTCTTT. Its translation: CASSGTGDSKTEAFF. The rearrangement joins TRBV9 to TRBJ1-1; 9 bases agree with TRBD1. Unmatched junction bases numbered 8, after V lost 3 bases and J lost 5 bases. Germline V gives CDR1 SGDLS, CDR2 YYNGEE. CDR3 length: 15 amino acids.

This chain links TRBV4-2 with TRBJ2-5; TRBD2 matches 8 bases. The trim removed 1 base at V and 9 bases at J, leaving 10 bases unmatched. CDR1 and CDR2 (germline): LGHNA, YNFKEQ. CDR3 length equals 15 residues. The CDR3 reads CASSQATSGPVAQYF. Here the CDR3 DNA reads TGTGCCAGCAGCCAAGCTACTAGCGGTCCGGTGGCCCAGTACTTC.

The V gene is TRBV7-9, the J gene TRBJ2-7; tentative D call: TRBD2 (5 bases). V was trimmed by 5 bases and J by 5 bases, leaving 13 bases between them. CDR1 and CDR2 (germline): SEHNR, FQNEAQ (reference sequence). The CDR3 has 13 residues. Written as DNA, the CDR3 is TGTGCCAGCAGCCCCCGTGCCGGGGACGAGCAGTACTTC. Its protein is CASSPRAGDEQYF.

The chain couples TRBV6-5 to TRBJ1-1, with 9 bases aligning to TRBD1. The trim removed 2 bases at V and 6 bases at J, leaving 4 bases unmatched. Germline V gene data show CDR1 as MNHEY and CDR2 as SVGAGI. CDR3 size: 14 residues. The CDR3 coding sequence is TGTGCCAGCAGTTACCAACAGGGGGCCGCTGAAGCTTTCTTT. It yields the protein CASSYQQGAAEAFF.

The rearrangement uses TRBV7-2 and TRBJ1-5; possibly TRBD1 for D (6 bases). Germline V gives CDR1 SGHTA, CDR2 FQGNSA. The CDR3 is 13 residues long. V was pared by 8 bases and J by 4 bases, with 12 bases between. The CDR3 DNA sequence: TGTGCCAGCCAGCTACAGGGTAATCAGCCCCAGCATTTT. This codes for CASQLQGNQPQHF.

The rearrangement links TRBV28 to TRBJ1-2; 7 nucleotides match TRBD1. Germline V gene lookup returns CDR1 MDHEN and CDR2 SYDVKM. Trimming took 5 bases from V and 0 from J; bases not matched to a gene: 9. The CDR3 has 16 residues. CDR3 loop: CASSTPGQPSNYGYTF. CDR3 in DNA: TGTGCCAGCAGTACGCCGGGACAGCCTTCTAACTATGGCTACACCTTC.

The chain combines TRBV5-1 with TRBJ2-7; 8 positions agree with TRBD1. This CDR3 is 15 amino acids long. CDR1 and CDR2 from the germline V gene are SGHRS and YFSETQ. J lost 1 base, V lost 7 bases, and 10 bases had no gene match. The CDR3, as DNA: TGCGCCAGCTCCGCCGGGACAGGCCATTCCTACGAGCAGTACTTC. It yields the protein CASSAGTGHSYEQYF.

The chain employs TRBV27 and TRBJ2-2, with D possibly matching TRBD2 (6 bases). The V end lost 3 bases, the J end lost 7 bases, and 6 bases lay between the germline ends. Per the germline V gene, CDR1 is MNHEY and CDR2 is SMNVEV (reference sequence). This CDR3 comprises 12 residues. The DNA of the CDR3 is TGTGCCAGCAGTTTGACTAGCGGGGAGCTGTTTTTT. Amino acids: CASSLTSGELFF.

The J gene is TRBJ2-7, the V gene TRBV7-9, with TRBD2 matching 11 bases. V was pared by 7 bases and J by 4 bases, with 6 bases of the junction left unmatched. Germline assignment: CDR1 SEHNR and CDR2 FQNEAQ (reference sequence). The CDR3 has 14 amino acids. The CDR3 DNA reads TGTGCCAGCACCGGGACTAGCGGATCGTACGAGCAGTACTTC. Translating it yields CASTGTSGSYEQYF. The full variable domain, with the rest looked up from reference TRBV7-9 and TRBJ2-7, is DTGVSQNPRHKITKRGQNVTFRCDPISEHNRLYWYRQTLGQGPEFLTYFQNEAQLEKSRLLSDRFSAERPKGSFSTLEIQRTEQGDSAMYLCASTGTSGSYEQYFGPGTRLTVT.

V is TRBV9 and J is TRBJ1-4, with D unresolved. Trimming stripped 2 bases from V and 0 bases from J, with 17 bases between. Germline-derived CDR1 and CDR2 are SGDLS and YYNGEE. The CDR3 has 18 residues. The CDR3 here is CASSVGTDNTATNEKLFF. DNA of the CDR3: TGTGCCAGCAGCGTGGGCACAGATAATACCGCAACTAATGAAAAACTGTTTTTT.

The rearrangement uses TRBV4-2 and TRBJ1-4, with D maybe TRBD1 (6 bases). V lost 0 bases and J 8 bases, leaving 16 bases between the germline ends. CDR1 is LGHNA, CDR2 YNFKEQ, per germline. The CDR3 is 16 amino acids. This chain's CDR3 is CASSQDLSDREEKLFF. In DNA, the CDR3 is TGTGCCAGCAGCCAAGACTTGTCGGACAGAGAAGAAAAACTGTTTTTT.

This clone was counted once. This chain connects TRBV13 to TRBJ2-5, with 9 bases that match TRBD1. The V and J ends lost 5 bases and 6 bases, in that order; junction bases with no gene match: 7. CDR1 is PRHDT, CDR2 FYEKMQ, per germline (reference sequence). This CDR3 is 14 amino acids long. The CDR3, as DNA: TGTGCCAGCAGCCAAACAGGGGGCTGGAAGACCCAGTACTTC. It specifies CASSQTGGWKTQYF.

The chain joins TRBV5-1 to TRBJ2-7; D ambiguous. This CDR3 contains 15 residues. The germline V gene encodes CDR1 SGHRS and CDR2 YFSETQ. V lost 0 bases and J lost 3, with 13 bases in between. CDR3 amino acids: CASSLAPGLGYEQYF. Here the CDR3 DNA reads TGCGCCAGCAGCTTGGCCCCGGGTTTGGGCTACGAGCAGTACTTC.

The chain employs TRBV10-1 and TRBJ2-3; TRBD1 agrees at 7 bases. Germline CDR1 reads WNHNN; CDR2 reads SYGVQD (reference sequence). This CDR3 region has 18 residues. J lost 0 bases, V lost 2 bases, and 11 bases had no gene match. The CDR3: CASSEESFGTVSTDTQYF. As DNA, the CDR3 is TGCGCCAGCAGTGAGGAGAGTTTTGGGACAGTGAGCACAGATACGCAGTATTTT.

The J gene is TRBJ2-1, the V gene TRBV7-9; TRBD2 matches 9 bases. The V and J ends lost 2 bases and 5 bases, in that order; junction bases with no gene match: 13. Germline CDR1 reads SEHNR; CDR2 reads FQNEAQ (reference sequence). The CDR3 length is 18 residues. CDR3 amino acids: CASSLSSGGYLSHNEQFF. DNA for the CDR3: TGTGCCAGCAGCTTAAGTAGCGGGGGATATCTTAGCCACAATGAGCAGTTCTTC.

The genes are TRBV5-6 and TRBJ2-1; possible D gene TRBD2, 5 bases. This CDR3 contains 14 residues. CDR1 SGHDT and CDR2 YYEEEE come from the germline V gene. The V and J ends lost 5 bases and 5 bases respectively, with 14 bases between them. In DNA, the CDR3 is TGTGCCAGCAGGGAGTTAGCGAGGGACAATGAGCAGTTCTTC. Protein product: CASRELARDNEQFF.

J is TRBJ2-2 and V is TRBV13; TRBD2 is a possible D gene (5 bases). Germline V CDR1 and CDR2: PRHDT, FYEKMQ (reference sequence). The CDR3 loop spans 16 amino acids. Trimming removed 1 base at V and 6 bases at J, with 15 bases between. CDR3 in DNA: TGTGCCAGCAGCTTAGCGGTCGGGGTTGGTCCCGGGGAGCTGTTTTTT. Translating it yields CASSLAVGVGPGELFF.

The CDR3 reads CASSLPPAGPKNIQYF. The CDR3 bases are TGTGCCAGCAGTCTACCTCCAGCGGGGCCTAAAAACATTCAGTACTTC. The chain uses TRBV28 and TRBJ2-4; TRBD2 matches at 7 bases. The CDR3 is 16 residues long. J was trimmed by 4 bases and V by 5 bases; bases with no gene match: 11. The germline gives CDR1 MDHEN, CDR2 SYDVKM.